Below are 29 T cell receptor beta chains sequenced from a single sample in a study of PD-1 blockade in classical Hodgkin lymphoma. The protocol was immunoSEQ multiplex PCR, while the TCRdb copy is restricted to in-frame clones and leaves out a portion. Among over 85,000 clones, about 92% were seen once, and the ten largest hold 1.5% to 2.5%. Time point in this sample: cycle 4 day 1 (C4D1), after 6 weeks of nivolumab. Every one of the patients relapsed after autologous stem cell transplantation (brentuximab vedotin exposure was variable). The material was peripheral blood mononuclear cells (PBMCs), obtained before the fourth cycle of nivolumab. All receptors come from a human donor with classical Hodgkin lymphoma.

The rearrangement links TRBV4-1 to TRBJ2-3; tentatively, D is TRBD2 (6 bases). V was cut by 1 base and J by 0 bases, with 14 bases left in between. Germline V gene data show CDR1 as MGHRA and CDR2 as YSYEKL. The CDR3 consists of 17 residues. The DNA for the CDR3 is TGCGCCAGCAGCCAAGTAGGGTACGCGGGGAGCACAGATACGCAGTATTTT. Its protein is CASSQVGYAGSTDTQYF.

The chain links TRBV6-5 to TRBJ1-3, with D perhaps TRBD1 (6 bases). Looked up from germline, CDR1 is MNHEY and CDR2 is SVGAGI. There are 13 residues in the CDR3. Trimming took 4 bases from V and 8 from J, leaving 12 bases between them. The DNA of the CDR3 is TGTGCCAGCAGTTTGGCCAGGGGTCACACCATATATTTT. It codes for CASSLARGHTIYF.

The V gene is TRBV4-1, the J gene TRBJ2-3; 13 nucleotides line up with TRBD2. V gave up 1 base and J gave up 3 bases; unmatched junction bases: 10. The CDR3 is 19 amino acids. Germline V gene data show CDR1 as MGHRA and CDR2 as YSYEKL. CDR3 nucleotides: TGCGCCAGCAGCCAAGGGACTAGCGGGAGCGCGTACGGGACAGATACGCAGTATTTT. Its translation: CASSQGTSGSAYGTDTQYF.

The chain employs TRBV4-1 and TRBJ2-1, with D tentatively TRBD1 (6 bases). V shed 1 base and J shed 5 bases, with 18 bases lying between them. The germline gives CDR1 MGHRA, CDR2 YSYEKL. This CDR3 has 17 residues. The CDR3 nucleotides are TGCGCCAGCAGCCAAGGAGAGGTCACAGGGTCTGACAATGAGCAGTTCTTC. It yields the protein CASSQGEVTGSDNEQFF.

This rearrangement joins TRBV6-5 to TRBJ2-3; D ambiguous. From germline, CDR1 is MNHEY and CDR2 SVGAGI. Trimming removed 3 bases from V and 4 bases from J, with 5 bases in between. CDR3 length: 12 amino acids. The CDR3 nucleotides read TGTGCCAGCAGTTATGGGCCAGATACGCAGTATTTT. Translating gives CASSYGPDTQYF.

The chain has TRBV6-5 and TRBJ1-2; D may be TRBD1 (5 bases). Trimming cost V 7 bases and J 4 bases, with 13 bases left between them. Germline loops: CDR1 MNHEY, CDR2 SVGAGI. The CDR3 is 13 residues long. The CDR3 nucleotides are TGTGCCAGCACTAGGACATTTCCCTATGGCTACACCTTC. Its protein product is CASTRTFPYGYTF.

The J gene is TRBJ2-3, the V gene TRBV5-1; D remains unclear. The CDR3 consists of 14 residues. Trimming left V 3 bases short and J 1 base short, with 9 bases between. The V gene's germline CDR1 is SGHRS and CDR2 YFSETQ. This chain's CDR3 is CASSSLPGTDTQYF. The CDR3 DNA reads as TGCGCCAGCAGCTCCCTCCCCGGCACAGATACGCAGTATTTT.

The chain employs TRBV7-9 and TRBJ2-1; 9 nucleotides match TRBD2. Germline V lookup: CDR1 SEHNR, CDR2 FQNEAQ (reference sequence). The CDR3 totals 15 residues. Losses at the gene ends were 3 bases for V and 6 bases for J; bases not matched to a gene: 6. CDR3 sequence: CASSFFSGGTNEQFF. CDR3 sequence (DNA): TGTGCCAGCAGCTTTTTTAGCGGGGGCACCAATGAGCAGTTCTTC.

The V and J genes are TRBV5-6 and TRBJ1-1, with 12 bases lining up with TRBD1. Per germline, CDR1 SGHDT and CDR2 YYEEEE. This CDR3 region has 12 residues. The V and J ends lost 3 bases and 13 bases, in that order; junction bases with no gene match: 4. The CDR3 DNA is TGTGCCAGCAGCTCCCGGGACAGGGGGCTTTTCTTT. This encodes CASSSRDRGLFF.

This chain links TRBV9 with TRBJ2-1; 7 bases are shared with TRBD2. The CDR3 is 16 residues long. Germline V gene sequence: CDR1 SGDLS, CDR2 YYNGEE. V lost 2 bases, J lost 3 bases, and 8 bases stayed unmatched. The CDR3 here is CASSVAVAGLYNEQFF. CDR3 in DNA: TGTGCCAGCAGCGTGGCGGTAGCGGGTCTCTACAATGAGCAGTTCTTC.

The V gene is TRBV28, the J gene TRBJ2-2; 10 bases are shared with TRBD2. Germline trimming cut 6 bases from V and 4 bases from J; bases unmatched to any gene: 5. The CDR3 length is 15 residues. Germline V CDR1 and CDR2: MDHEN, SYDVKM. CDR3 nucleotides: TGTGCCAGCAGGGAGGTAGCGGGAGGCACCGGGGAGCTGTTTTTT. Protein product: CASREVAGGTGELFF.

The genes are TRBV28 and TRBJ2-2; the D gene is possibly TRBD2 (5 bases). Germline V gene lookup returns CDR1 MDHEN and CDR2 SYDVKM. The V and J ends lost 8 bases and 1 base respectively, with 8 bases between them. The CDR3 consists of 13 residues. The CDR3 DNA reads as TGTGCCAGCCTAGAGGGGAACACCGGGGAGCTGTTTTTT. This sequence encodes CASLEGNTGELFF.

This rearrangement joins TRBV18 to TRBJ1-1; D is ambiguous. This CDR3 contains 15 residues. Deletions cut 4 bases from V and 1 base from J, with 13 bases between. CDR1 is KGHSH, CDR2 LQKENI, per germline. CDR3 sequence: CASSRGGAPNTEAFF. The CDR3 coding sequence is TGTGCCAGCTCACGGGGAGGCGCCCCGAACACTGAAGCTTTCTTT.

This clone was counted a single time. The genes are TRBV28 and TRBJ2-5; 8 bases match TRBD2. CDR3 length: 16 amino acids. The V gene's germline CDR1 is MDHEN and CDR2 SYDVKM. V shed 2 bases and J 1 base; nucleotides not matched to a gene: 6. CDR3 loop: CASSLGTRSIQETQYF. CDR3 nucleotide sequence: TGTGCCAGCAGTTTAGGGACTAGAAGTATCCAAGAGACCCAGTACTTC.

This sequence joins TRBV27 and TRBJ2-7; perhaps TRBD2 as D (5 bases). The CDR3 is made up of 13 amino acids. Germline CDR1 is MNHEY and CDR2 is SMNVEV (reference sequence). Trimming shortened V by 1 base and J by 7 bases, and 11 bases separated the two germline ends. CDR3 in amino acids: CASSLLGSREQYF. For the CDR3, the DNA is TGTGCCAGCAGTTTATTGGGGAGTCGGGAGCAGTACTTC.

This clone was seen just once. The chain has TRBV5-4 and TRBJ1-2; TRBD1 might be the D (6 bases). V was clipped by 5 bases and J by 2 bases, with 13 bases between them. The CDR3 covers 14 residues. The germline V gene encodes CDR1 SGHNT and CDR2 YYREEE (reference sequence). The CDR3: CASRTRGRNYGYTF. DNA for the CDR3: TGTGCCAGCAGAACCAGGGGTAGGAACTATGGCTACACCTTC.

V and J are TRBV2 and TRBJ2-1; 11 bases are a match to TRBD2. With V trimmed by 7 bases and J by 7 bases, 9 bases remained unmatched. CDR3 size: 15 residues. The germline V gene encodes CDR1 SNHLY and CDR2 FYNNEI. In DNA, the CDR3 is TGTGCCAGCACCATACTAGCGGGAGTTGGGAATGAGCAGTTCTTC. Its translation: CASTILAGVGNEQFF.

The chain joins TRBV14 to TRBJ2-7; 7 bases are shared with TRBD2. CDR3 length: 13 residues. J gave up 6 bases and V 7 bases, and 9 bases lay outside the gene matches. Germline CDR1 SGHDN, CDR2 FVKESK. Written as DNA, the CDR3 is TGTGCCAGCACGCGGGGAGCGGGAAGCGAGCAGTACTTC. It codes for CASTRGAGSEQYF.

The V gene is TRBV27, the J gene TRBJ1-2; 7 bases are shared with TRBD1. This CDR3 spans 12 amino acids. CDR1 and CDR2 from the germline V gene are MNHEY and SMNVEV (reference sequence). The junction had 1 base not matched to a gene; V was cut back by 3 bases and J by 6 bases. This CDR3 is CASSFRGDGYTF. CDR3 DNA sequence: TGTGCCAGCAGTTTCAGGGGGGATGGCTACACCTTC.

CDR3 DNA: TGTGCCAGCACGTTAACACTACGAGAGACCCAGTACTTC. Translation gives CASTLTLRETQYF. The chain joins TRBV28 to TRBJ2-5; no reliable D call. CDR3 length equals 13 residues. Germline values: CDR1 MDHEN, CDR2 SYDVKM. V was pared by 7 bases and J by 4 bases, with 13 bases between.

The V gene is TRBV7-9, the J gene TRBJ2-3; 7 bases fit TRBD1. This CDR3 comprises 17 residues. Germline trimming cut 5 bases from V and 6 bases from J; bases unmatched to any gene: 17. CDR1 is SEHNR and CDR2 is FQNEAQ in the germline V gene (reference sequence). The CDR3 region has the DNA TGTGCCAGCAGCCTAGAGCTCGGAGTAGGGGGCGACGATACGCAGTATTTT. Translation gives CASSLELGVGGDDTQYF.

The genes are TRBV7-9 and TRBJ1-2, with TRBD1 identical over 10 bases. The V gene's germline CDR1 is SEHNR and CDR2 FQNEAQ (reference sequence). The V and J ends lost 6 bases and 8 bases, in that order; junction bases with no gene match: 15. This CDR3 is built from 16 residues. The CDR3 loop is CASRMEEPGQGNGYTF. CDR3 nucleotide sequence: TGTGCCAGCAGGATGGAAGAACCGGGACAGGGGAACGGCTACACCTTC.

The chain joins TRBV7-2 to TRBJ2-1, with 9 bases fitting TRBD2. The length of the CDR3 is 16 residues. Germline assignment: CDR1 SGHTA and CDR2 FQGNSA. Unmatched junction bases numbered 16, after V lost 7 bases and J lost 9 bases. The CDR3 loop is CASTEGRGGRASEQFF. CDR3 nucleotide sequence: TGTGCCAGCACCGAAGGGCGAGGCGGGAGGGCCAGTGAGCAGTTCTTC.

This sequence joins TRBV6-6 and TRBJ2-3; 9 bases match TRBD1. V dropped 0 bases and J dropped 5; count of bases not matched to a gene: 6. This CDR3 region has 16 residues. From germline, CDR1 is MNHNY and CDR2 SVGAGI (reference sequence). The CDR3 DNA reads as TGTGCCAGCAGTTACTCGGGACAGGGCGGCGGAGATACGCAGTATTTT. As protein: CASSYSGQGGGDTQYF.

The chain combines TRBV10-3 with TRBJ2-7; the match to TRBD2 covers 8 bases. Unmatched junction bases numbered 12, after V lost 10 bases and J lost 1 base. Germline V gene data show CDR1 as ENHRY and CDR2 as SYGVKD. The CDR3 is 15 residues long. The CDR3 bases are TGTGCCACCCACGCCGGGGGGGGTTCTTCCTACGAGCAGTACTTC. Amino acid sequence: CATHAGGGSSYEQYF.

CDR3 DNA: TGCAGCGCCGCGGGGTCGGACTATGGCTACACCTTC. Its translation is CSAAGSDYGYTF. The gene calls are TRBV29-1 and TRBJ1-2; D ambiguous. V lost 7 bases and J lost 3, with 12 bases in between. This CDR3 is 12 amino acids long. Germline V gives CDR1 SQVTM, CDR2 ANQGSEA.

The chain combines TRBV28 with TRBJ1-3; perhaps TRBD1 as D (6 bases). Between the trimmed V and J ends, which lost 7 bases and 0 bases, there was a span of 10 bases. Germline V gene data show CDR1 as MDHEN and CDR2 as SYDVKM. The CDR3 loop spans 14 amino acids. The chain's CDR3 is CASTYRASGNTIYF. The DNA for the CDR3 is TGTGCCAGCACCTACAGGGCCTCTGGAAACACCATATATTTT.

The chain employs TRBV6-5 and TRBJ1-1, with 7 bases aligning to TRBD1. The CDR3 contains 11 residues. Germline CDR1 reads MNHEY; CDR2 reads SVGAGI. V was pared by 8 bases and J by 4 bases, with 1 base of the junction left unmatched. DNA of the CDR3: TGTGCCAGCCACAGGGGCACTGAAGCTTTCTTT. Residues: CASHRGTEAFF.

The chain recombines TRBV12-5 with TRBJ2-1; 8 bases agree with TRBD2. CDR1 is LGHNT, CDR2 FRNRAP, per germline. The CDR3 covers 15 residues. J lost 0 bases, V lost 5 bases, and 3 bases had no gene match. CDR3 DNA sequence: TGTGCTAGTGGTAGCGGGAGATTCTCCTACAATGAGCAGTTCTTC. This codes for CASGSGRFSYNEQFF. The complete variable domain, with remaining parts taken from reference TRBV12-5 and TRBJ2-1, reads DARVTQTPRHKVTEMGQEVTMRCQPILGHNTVFWYRQTMMQGLELLAYFRNRAPLDDSGMPKDRFSAEMPDATLATLKIQPSEPRDSAVYFCASGSGRFSYNEQFFGPGTRLTVL.